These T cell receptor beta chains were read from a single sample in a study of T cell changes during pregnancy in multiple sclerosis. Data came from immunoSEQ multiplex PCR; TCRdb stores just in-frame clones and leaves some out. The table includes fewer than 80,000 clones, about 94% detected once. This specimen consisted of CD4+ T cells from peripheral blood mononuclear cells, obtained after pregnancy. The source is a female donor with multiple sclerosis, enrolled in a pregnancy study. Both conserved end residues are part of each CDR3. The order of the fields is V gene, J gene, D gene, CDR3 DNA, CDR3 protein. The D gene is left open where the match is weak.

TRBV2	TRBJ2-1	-	TGTGCCAGCAGTGAACTCGGACTCAGAGAAAATGAGCAGTTCTTC	CASSELGLRENEQFF
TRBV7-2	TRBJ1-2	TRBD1	TGTGCCAGCAGCTTAGCCCCTAACAGGGGCGCTAACTATGGCTACACCTTC	CASSLAPNRGANYGYTF
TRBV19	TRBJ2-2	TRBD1	TGTGCCAGTAGTAGGGGGACAGGGGCCCTGAACACCGGGGAGCTGTTTTTT	CASSRGTGALNTGELFF
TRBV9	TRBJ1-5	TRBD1	TGTGCCAGCAGCCGGGACAGCCATAGCAATCAGCCCCAGCATTTT	CASSRDSHSNQPQHF
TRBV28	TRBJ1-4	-	TGTGCCAGCAGTTCCCCGGGGGAAGGGGCTAATGAAAAACTGTTTTTT	CASSSPGEGANEKLFF
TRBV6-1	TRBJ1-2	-	TGTGCCAGCAGATACAGAGCTTCCATTGGTTATGGCTACACCTTC	CASRYRASIGYGYTF
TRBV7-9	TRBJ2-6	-	TGTGCCAGCAGCTTAGGTCACAGTTACTCTGGGGCCAACGTCCTGACTTTC	CASSLGHSYSGANVLTF
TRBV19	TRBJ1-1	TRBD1	TGTGCCAGTGGACAGGGGGCGCCGAACACTGAAGCTTTCTTT	CASGQGAPNTEAFF
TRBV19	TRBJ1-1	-	TGTGCCAGTAGTGTAGTCGCGGGGGCGGTGAACACTGAAGCTTTCTTT	CASSVVAGAVNTEAFF
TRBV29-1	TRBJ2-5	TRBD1	TGCAGCGTTAAGGACAGGAGGTCCCAAGAGACCCAGTACTTC	CSVKDRRSQETQYF